This is a list of T cell receptor beta chains from one sample in a study of beta chain features in type 1 diabetes. Sequencing used immunoSEQ multiplex PCR; TCRdb keeps in-frame clones, though not all of them. Among approximately 60,000 clones listed, roughly three fifths were seen once. The sample consisted of Tregs from blood. The receptors derive from a woman under 30 in good health. Both conserved end residues are part of each CDR3. D genes are given only for firm matches. A row's size may be missing; if present it is once, few, many or a size class.

v_gene,j_gene,d_gene,abundance,CDR3aa,CDR3nt
TRBV4-1,TRBJ1-1,-,few,CASSQIENTEAFF,TGCGCCAGCAGCCAAATAGAGAACACTGAAGCTTTCTTT
TRBV7-2,TRBJ1-2,-,-,CASSSFGGAEGYTF,TGTGCCAGCAGCTCCTTTGGGGGCGCGGAAGGCTACACCTTC
TRBV4-2,TRBJ1-6,-,few,CASSQYQRTDSPLHF,TGTGCCAGCAGCCAATATCAGAGAACAGATTCACCCCTCCACTTT
TRBV4-1,TRBJ1-1,-,-,CASSQIRSGTLNTEAFF,TGCGCCAGCAGCCAAATTCGGTCAGGAACCCTGAACACTGAAGCTTTCTTT
TRBV7-9,TRBJ2-5,TRBD2,-,CASSWTLSGGAETQYF,TGTGCCAGCAGCTGGACCCTTAGCGGGGGGGCCGAGACCCAGTACTTC
TRBV23-1,TRBJ1-1,TRBD1,-,CASSQFFDRDNGWCTEAFF,TGCGCCAGCAGTCAATTTTTCGACAGGGACAACGGGTGGTGCACTGAAGCTTTCTTT
TRBV5-1,TRBJ2-7,TRBD1,-,CASSPGGDEQYF,TGCGCCAGCAGCCCAGGGGGAGACGAGCAGTACTTC
TRBV11-3,TRBJ1-2,TRBD1,few,CASSPIDRAYGYTF,TGTGCCAGCAGCCCCATCGACAGGGCCTATGGCTACACCTTC
TRBV7-9,TRBJ1-5,-,-,CASSSVGQPQHF,TGTGCCAGCAGCTCCGTCGGTCAGCCCCAGCATTTT
TRBV7-2,TRBJ2-3,TRBD2,-,CASSLSGGADTQYF,TGTGCCAGCAGCCTTAGCGGGGGGGCAGATACGCAGTATTTT
TRBV18,TRBJ2-1,-,-,CASSTGGTDQQFF,TGTGCCAGCTCAACCGGCGGGACAGACCAGCAGTTCTTC
TRBV6-5,TRBJ2-1,-,-,CASSYSRQGMEQFF,TGTGCCAGCAGTTACTCGAGGCAGGGGATGGAACAGTTCTTC
TRBV6-5,TRBJ1-1,-,-,CASSYSGGNTEAFF,TGTGCCAGCAGTTACTCGGGGGGGAACACTGAAGCTTTCTTT